These T cell receptor beta chains were read from a single sample in a study of identical twins. TCRdb re-derived calls from the 5' RACE reads in MiXCR, one entry per CDR3 protein. The repertoire holds 600,000 to 800,000 distinct CDR3 sequences, with 21% as singletons. These data also formed part of another study, on T cells expressing NK-cell markers.

Specimen: PBMCs. The receptors derive from a woman in her late teens or twenties in good health. CDR3s include the opening cysteine and the closing phenylalanine or tryptophan. Each record gives: V gene, D gene, clone size, J gene, CDR3 protein, CDR3 DNA. A D gene is named only where the DNA matches it firmly. A row's size may be missing; if present it is once, few, many or a size class.

TRBV5-1,TRBD2,-,TRBJ2-3,CASSLAQTSGGPTSTDTQYF,TGCGCCAGCAGCTTGGCACAAACTAGCGGGGGACCAACTAGCACAGATACGCAGTATTTT
TRBV6-1,TRBD1,few,TRBJ1-2,CASSRLGTGNYGYTF,TGTGCCAGCAGCCGCCTCGGGACAGGGAACTATGGCTACACCTTC
TRBV4-3,TRBD2,many,TRBJ2-7,CASSQGLAGGSDEQYF,TGCGCCAGCAGCCAAGGACTAGCGGGAGGATCGGACGAGCAGTACTTC
TRBV29-1,TRBD1,-,TRBJ1-1,CSVDRGPRTEAFF,TGCAGCGTTGACAGGGGGCCTCGGACTGAAGCTTTCTTT
TRBV6-5,TRBD2,-,TRBJ2-4,CASSYGVAGGGNIQYF,TGTGCCAGCAGTTACGGGGTAGCGGGGGGGGGCAACATTCAGTACTTC
TRBV20-1,-,-,TRBJ1-3,CSASPGPTRNTIYF,TGCAGTGCTTCCCCCGGCCCAACGAGAAACACCATATATTTT
TRBV20-1,TRBD2,-,TRBJ2-7,CSAGTSASYEQYF,TGCAGTGCTGGGACTAGCGCGTCCTACGAGCAGTACTTC
TRBV5-5,-,few,TRBJ1-2,CASSSQPGPRGTF,TGTGCCAGCAGCTCCCAACCGGGTCCCCGAGGCACCTTC
TRBV5-5,TRBD2,-,TRBJ2-2,CASSLAKLAGGLTGELFF,TGTGCCAGCAGCTTGGCAAAACTAGCGGGAGGTTTGACCGGGGAGCTGTTTTTT
TRBV20-1,-,-,TRBJ2-7,CSARGRRASAYEQYF,TGCAGTGCTAGAGGTAGGAGGGCCAGCGCCTACGAGCAGTACTTC
TRBV7-9,-,-,TRBJ2-7,CASSPRFSGQTFYEQYF,TGTGCCAGCAGCCCACGTTTCTCAGGACAGACCTTCTACGAGCAGTACTTC
TRBV6-1,-,many,TRBJ1-5,CASRSGQERQPQHF,TGTGCCAGCAGATCCGGACAAGAACGACAGCCCCAGCATTTT
TRBV12-3/TRBV12-4,-,-,TRBJ2-2,CASTLTNTGELFF,TGTGCCAGCACTTTGACGAACACCGGGGAGCTGTTTTTT
TRBV6-1,TRBD1,few,TRBJ2-2,CASSRGQGVAGELFF,TGTGCCAGCAGCCGAGGACAGGGAGTGGCCGGGGAGCTGTTTTTT
TRBV6-4,TRBD1,many,TRBJ2-3,CASSDSQGADTQYF,TGTGCCAGCAGTGACTCGCAGGGGGCAGATACGCAGTATTTT
TRBV24-1,TRBD1,-,TRBJ2-1,CATRYGQGDEQFF,TGTGCCACCAGGTATGGACAGGGAGATGAGCAGTTCTTC
TRBV12-3/TRBV12-4,-,-,TRBJ2-3,CASSLSPSTDTQYF,TGTGCCAGCAGTTTGTCCCCGAGCACAGATACGCAGTATTTT
TRBV20-1,-,few,TRBJ1-2,CSARPQNPYGYTF,TGCAGTGCTAGACCTCAAAACCCCTATGGCTACACCTTC
TRBV6-1,-,few,TRBJ1-6,CASSTVGGFGSPLHF,TGTGCCAGCAGTACCGTAGGGGGGTTTGGTTCACCCCTCCACTTT
TRBV5-1,TRBD2,few,TRBJ2-3,CASRQGLAGIVTDTQYF,TGCGCCAGCAGACAGGGACTAGCGGGAATTGTCACAGATACGCAGTATTTT
TRBV29-1,TRBD2,few,TRBJ2-1,CSVARSGRASNEQFF,TGCAGCGTGGCCCGTAGCGGGAGGGCCTCCAATGAGCAGTTCTTC
TRBV5-5,TRBD1,few,TRBJ1-2,CASSLSIPTGFSGGYTF,TGTGCCAGCAGCTTGTCTATTCCGACAGGGTTTTCGGGAGGCTACACCTTC
TRBV10-3,-,-,TRBJ2-1,CAISESAYNEQFF,TGTGCCATCAGTGAGTCGGCCTACAATGAGCAGTTCTTC
TRBV18,-,-,TRBJ1-1,CASSPNTLNTEAFF,TGTGCCAGCTCCCCGAACACCTTAAACACTGAAGCTTTCTTT
TRBV29-1,-,few,TRBJ2-3,CSAAPIGSRAATQYF,TGCAGCGCTGCCCCCATTGGCAGTAGGGCTGCTACGCAGTATTTT
TRBV7-9,-,few,TRBJ2-1,CASSLKGVGSLVHEQFF,TGTGCCAGCAGCTTAAAGGGAGTGGGTTCCCTCGTGCATGAGCAGTTCTTC
TRBV12-3/TRBV12-4,-,few,TRBJ2-3,CASTPDVTSTDTQYF,TGTGCCAGCACCCCCGACGTCACTAGCACAGATACGCAGTATTTT
TRBV20-1,TRBD1,few,TRBJ2-2,CSARDRGFAGELFF,TGCAGTGCTAGGGACAGGGGGTTTGCCGGGGAGCTGTTTTTT
TRBV12-3/TRBV12-4,-,-,TRBJ1-1,CASHSLYRLSEAFF,TGTGCCAGCCACAGTTTGTATAGACTATCTGAAGCTTTCTTT
TRBV10-3,-,-,TRBJ2-5,CATRDPSWETQYF,TGTGCCACGCGGGACCCTTCCTGGGAGACCCAGTACTTC
TRBV20-1,-,few,TRBJ1-1,CSAMGMWPEAFF,TGCAGTGCTATGGGGATGTGGCCTGAAGCTTTCTTT
TRBV30,TRBD2,few,TRBJ2-7,CAWRGLAKPAYEQYF,TGTGCCTGGAGAGGACTAGCCAAGCCCGCCTACGAGCAGTACTTC
TRBV5-1,-,few,TRBJ2-2,CASSYGQGNTGELFF,TGCGCCAGCAGCTATGGGCAGGGGAACACCGGGGAGCTGTTTTTT
TRBV5-1,-,-,TRBJ2-5,CARRIQETQYF,TGCGCCAGGAGGATACAAGAGACCCAGTACTTC
TRBV20-1,-,few,TRBJ2-5,CSAGRGPRETQYF,TGCAGTGCTGGGCGGGGGCCCAGAGAGACCCAGTACTTC
TRBV27,TRBD2,-,TRBJ2-1,CASSPRTSGGGWEQFF,TGTGCCAGCAGTCCCCGGACTAGCGGGGGGGGCTGGGAGCAGTTCTTC
TRBV3-1,-,-,TRBJ1-3,CASRPGGSSGNTIYF,TGTGCCAGCAGACCCGGAGGGAGCTCTGGAAACACCATATATTTT
TRBV12-3/TRBV12-4,TRBD1,-,TRBJ1-3,CASSFAGGSGNTIYF,TGTGCCAGCAGTTTCGCAGGGGGCTCTGGAAACACCATATATTTT
TRBV9,TRBD2,-,TRBJ2-1,CASSVGSGDYNEQFF,TGTGCCAGCAGCGTAGGCAGCGGGGATTACAATGAGCAGTTCTTC